This TCR beta chain was documented in a study of PD-1 blockade in classical Hodgkin lymphoma. No patient escaped relapse after autologous stem cell transplantation, and brentuximab vedotin exposure varied. Clones were read by immunoSEQ multiplex PCR, and TCRdb kept only the in-frame ones, dropping some. Seen here are roughly 70,000 clones, 70% to 75% observed once, and the top ten hold approximately 9.9%. About this clone itself: Its antigen is still unknown.

CDR1 and CDR2 from the germline V gene are SGHKS and YYEKEE (reference sequence). The CDR3 spans 16 residues. Deletions cut 2 bases from V and 8 bases from J, with 22 bases between. Findings of the study overall: CD4+ TCR diversity, unlike CD8+, rose significantly by C4D1. Patients starting nivolumab less than 1 year after ASCT had lower diversity and were excluded from later analyses. Newly diagnosed patients had baseline TCR diversity that was reportedly lower than that of healthy donors.

The rearrangement uses TRBV5-5 and TRBJ1-2, with D uncertain. The specimen comprised peripheral blood mononuclear cells (PBMCs), sampled before the second cycle of nivolumab. This clonotype originated in a human donor with classical Hodgkin lymphoma. This CDR3 is CASSLVEGGLLAGYTF. The CDR3 region has the DNA TGTGCCAGCAGCTTAGTAGAGGGCGGCTTATTGGCGGGCTACACCTTC. Combining the CDR3 with reference TRBV5-5 and TRBJ1-2 gives the whole variable domain DAGVTQSPTHLIKTRGQQVTLRCSPISGHKSVSWYQQVLGQGPQFIFQYYEKEERGRGNFPDRFSARQFPNYSSELNVNALLLGDSALYLCASSLVEGGLLAGYTFGSGTRLTVV.